The subject of this entry is one T cell receptor beta chain. Its antigen is unidentified. This sample is part of a study of shared clonotypes between healthy human individuals. Turning to the study itself: A donor's plate count was three for CD4 naive and three for CD4 memory; CD8 naive had two and CD8 memory one. Study-level points and caveats: The rarefaction results pointed to incomplete sorted-subset sequencing despite large depth. Expectations were that clonotype sharing among donors would be affected by sequencing depth.

As originally analysed: Junction-only immunoSEQ data arrived without quality scores, meaning filtering differed. Profiled with immunoSEQ multiplex PCR; TCRdb holds only in-frame clones, not every one. Clone size and the V and J calls come from that table; the DNA yielded D and trimming. The sample holds about 1.5 million clones, 96% seen once. The sample consisted of naive CD4+ T cells sorted from blood. Regarding subset: CD45RA+ positively selected. This sequence was found in a man aged 25-45 years in good health.

The CDR3 coding sequence is TGTGCCAGTAGTATAGTTCCAAGCAATGAGCAGTTCTTC. Residues: CASSIVPSNEQFF. The chain combines TRBV19 with TRBJ2-1; D uncertain. The ends were cut back, 1 base at V and 6 bases at J, with 7 bases in the middle. Germline loops: CDR1 LNHDA, CDR2 SQIVND (reference sequence). The length of the CDR3 is 13 residues.